The 2 T cell receptor beta chains below come from one sample, sequenced in a study of spatial heterogeneity in lung cancer (dated by TCRdb to about 2019). The library was obtained by 5' RACE. Sequencing relied on a NextSeq 500. The raw public data were reprocessed by TCRdb itself: fastp quality trimming at Q25, MiXCR clonotype calling, in-frame beta chains only. Records with the same CDR3 protein are collapsed into one entry carrying the most frequent genes and DNA. Counted in this sample were 110,000 or so distinct CDR3 sequences; about a tenth of them appeared once. The biggest ten clones account for approximately 24% of the sample. The time point label here, explained by the study, means: blood at routine non-recurrence follow-up after resection. Sequenced here: PBMCs, sampled at follow-up. The receptors were gathered from a female donor with early-stage non-small cell lung cancer.

This clonotype was detected only a few times. This sequence joins TRBV28 and TRBJ1-2; D call uncertain. Germline V gene data show CDR1 as MDHEN and CDR2 as SYDVKM. The CDR3 covers 14 residues. Trimming took 6 bases from V and 2 from J, leaving 13 bases between them. For the CDR3, the DNA is TGTGCCAGCAGAGCCCCTGGGGAGAACTATGGCTACACCTTC. It specifies CASRAPGENYGYTF.

This clonotype was seen a few times. The chain combines TRBV3-1 with TRBJ2-7; D unclear. The germline gives CDR1 LGHDT, CDR2 YNNKEL (reference sequence). V was pared by 4 bases and J by 0 bases, with 13 bases between. The CDR3 has 15 residues. The CDR3 sequence: CASSPIRASSYEQYF. As DNA, the CDR3 is TGTGCCAGCAGCCCCATCCGGGCCTCCTCCTACGAGCAGTACTTC.